The present TCR beta chain was sequenced within a study of T cell repertoires in cytomegalovirus infection. On the study more broadly: An indication of both CMV infection and matching HLA type came from public TCR beta signatures. Broader study findings: HLA-C-restricted CMV clonotypes gave the most frequent clonotype in two of eight donors.

V gave up 4 bases and J gave up 8 bases; unmatched junction bases: 6. The CDR3 has 14 residues. The germline V gene has CDR1 SGHVT and CDR2 SQSDAQ. On this clonotype itself: Its specificity is not known.

Each CDR3 protein gets one entry after TCRdb re-called the reads with MiXCR. The sample records 640,000 or so distinct CDR3 sequences, 30% to 35% being singletons. The genes are TRBV7-4 and TRBJ2-1; 9 bases align to TRBD2. The material sequenced was cultured PBMCs, taken from culture after CMV antigen stimulation. This sequence originates from a human donor in good health (CMV status not recorded). Some clones in this sample may be carry-over from other donors' samples. As DNA, the CDR3 is TGTGCCAGCAGCTCACCGGGACTAGCTCATGAGCAGTTCTTC. It codes for CASSSPGLAHEQFF.